A single TCR beta chain is shown here with its context. There are 16 residues in the CDR3. V was cut by 2 bases and J by 15 bases, with 26 bases left in between. Germline V gene lookup returns CDR1 SGHNT and CDR2 YENEEA. Assay used: immunoSEQ multiplex PCR; TCRdb lists only in-frame clones, some missing. Counted here are over 60,000 clones, about nine tenths occurring once; the ten biggest clones make up 2% to 2.5%. This entry comes from a study of OX40 agonist ivuxolimab in advanced cancers. Overall study context: Of mixed ages from roughly 23 to 80 and averaging about 60 years, the group was about 80% male.

The chain links TRBV11-3 to TRBJ1-5, with D perhaps TRBD1 (5 bases). This TCR was sampled from an adult with an advanced solid tumor such as melanoma, head and neck, liver or kidney cancer. The sample was CD4+ or CD8+ T cells sorted from blood, taken in a trial of the OX40 agonist ivuxolimab. The CDR3 DNA sequence: TGTGCCAGCAGCTTATGGGACGGTGCTGGGCGAGTTATTTTGCATTTT. Protein: CASSLWDGAGRVILHF. Full variable domain (outside the CDR3, taken from reference TRBV11-3 and TRBJ1-5): EAGVVQSPRYKIIEKKQPVAFWCNPISGHNTLYWYLQNLGQGPELLIRYENEEAVDDSQLPKDRFSAERLKGVDSTLKIQPAELGDSAVYLCASSLWDGAGRVILHFGDGTRLSIL.